These 10 T cell receptor beta chains came from one sample sequenced in a study of cytomegalovirus exposure and HLA in healthy donors. PCR used 60 Vbeta primers and 13 Jbeta primers. Profiled with immunoSEQ multiplex PCR; TCRdb holds only in-frame clones, not every one. The sample carries fewer than 250,000 clones, 75% to 80% recorded once. Sequenced sample: PBMCs. These receptors were taken from a male donor in good health and CMV-seronegative.

This clone was counted once. V is TRBV5-8 and J is TRBJ1-2; D gene unclear. The germline gives CDR1 SGHTS, CDR2 YDEGEE. Trimming pared 4 bases from V and 2 bases from J, leaving 15 bases between. This CDR3 is built from 15 residues. The CDR3 spells CASSLEGRSNYGYTF. DNA of the CDR3: TGTGCCAGCAGCCTTGAGGGTAGGAGCAACTATGGCTACACCTTC.

The genes are TRBV28 and TRBJ1-2; 10 bases match TRBD1. Germline trimming cut 5 bases from V and 7 bases from J; bases unmatched to any gene: 10. CDR3 size: 15 residues. From germline, CDR1 is MDHEN and CDR2 SYDVKM. CDR3 sequence reads: CASSQKGQGLGGYTF. In DNA form, the CDR3 reads TGTGCCAGCAGTCAAAAGGGACAGGGGCTGGGTGGCTACACCTTC.

V is TRBV5-1 and J is TRBJ2-5, with TRBD2 identical over 8 bases. This CDR3 is 15 amino acids long. Per germline, CDR1 SGHRS and CDR2 YFSETQ. Unmatched junction bases numbered 7, after V lost 4 bases and J lost 2 bases. CDR3 DNA: TGCGCCAGCAGCCCCACTAGCGGAGGACAAGAGACCCAGTACTTC. It yields the protein CASSPTSGGQETQYF.

The chain combines TRBV28 with TRBJ1-5; 7 bases fit TRBD1. The V gene end was trimmed by 6 bases and the J gene end by 5 bases; junction bases not matched to a gene: 7. The CDR3 loop spans 14 amino acids. CDR1 and CDR2 (germline): MDHEN, SYDVKM. The CDR3 DNA sequence: TGTGCCAGCAGCCCGGGACAGAGACATCAGCCCCAGCATTTT. It specifies CASSPGQRHQPQHF.

V and J are TRBV15 and TRBJ1-4, with 8 bases identical to TRBD1. Per germline, CDR1 LNHNV and CDR2 YYDKDF (reference sequence). The V segment lost 1 base and the J segment 8 bases; nucleotides outside the gene matches: 6. The CDR3 has 15 residues. CDR3 nucleotide sequence: TGTGCCACCAGCAGAGCGGGACAGGTGGGGGAAAAACTGTTTTTT. Amino acid sequence: CATSRAGQVGEKLFF.

The rearrangement uses TRBV5-1 and TRBJ2-3, with D possibly TRBD2 on 7 matching bases. The CDR3 has 16 residues. Germline CDR1 and CDR2: SGHRS and YFSETQ. The V and J ends lost 0 bases and 3 bases respectively, with 14 bases between them. The CDR3 sequence: CASSLEGGDGTDTQYF. CDR3 nucleotide sequence: TGCGCCAGCAGCTTGGAGGGGGGGGACGGGACAGATACGCAGTATTTT.

This clone was seen a single time. The CDR3 sequence is CASSLFAGSGTEAFF. CDR3 sequence (DNA): TGCGCCAGCAGCTTATTTGCAGGGTCCGGCACTGAAGCTTTCTTT. The chain combines TRBV5-1 with TRBJ1-1; TRBD1 might be the D (5 bases). The CDR3 spans 15 residues. Trimming took 2 bases from V and 4 from J, leaving 15 bases between them. Germline CDR1 reads SGHRS; CDR2 reads YFSETQ.

J is TRBJ2-5 and V is TRBV11-2; 8 nucleotides line up with TRBD1. Germline-derived CDR1 and CDR2 are SGHAT and FQNNGV. This CDR3 has 19 residues. V gave up 4 bases and J gave up 2 bases; unmatched junction bases: 18. DNA of the CDR3: TGTGCCAGCAGCTGGGGGGTGGCAGGGGGCGCGTCCCCTCAAGAGACCCAGTACTTC. Translation gives CASSWGVAGGASPQETQYF.

The gene calls are TRBV5-6 and TRBJ1-2; TRBD1 is a possible D gene (6 bases). CDR3 length: 14 residues. Between the trimmed V and J ends, which lost 2 bases and 4 bases, there was a span of 12 bases. The germline gives CDR1 SGHDT, CDR2 YYEEEE. Written as DNA, the CDR3 is TGTGCCAGCAGCTTCGGGACACCAAGCTATGGCTACACCTTC. Its protein is CASSFGTPSYGYTF.

The V call is TRBV28, the J call TRBJ1-5; D may be TRBD1 (6 bases). Germline V lookup: CDR1 MDHEN, CDR2 SYDVKM. CDR3 length equals 14 residues. V lost 4 bases, J lost 1 base, and 8 bases lay in between. The CDR3 spells CASSWGQSNQPQHF. The DNA of the CDR3 is TGTGCCAGCAGTTGGGGACAAAGCAATCAGCCCCAGCATTTT.